The 5 T cell receptor beta chains presented below share a single source sample, sequenced in a study of cytomegalovirus exposure and HLA in healthy donors. The PCR made use of 60 Vbeta and 13 Jbeta primers. The assay was immunoSEQ multiplex PCR, and TCRdb's table has in-frame clones only and misses some. The table lists 130,000 to 150,000 clones, around 76% of them singletons. Sequences were obtained from PBMCs. All receptors derive from a man between 18 and 35 years old in good health and CMV-seronegative.

This clone was observed a handful of times. The chain uses TRBV28 and TRBJ2-4; TRBD2 aligns across 11 bases. Trimming took 6 bases from V and 0 from J; bases not matched to a gene: 1. The germline V gene has CDR1 MDHEN and CDR2 SYDVKM. This CDR3 is 15 amino acids long. CDR3 loop: CASSLAGGAKNIQYF. In DNA, the CDR3 is TGTGCCAGCAGCCTAGCGGGAGGAGCCAAAAACATTCAGTACTTC.

Comment on this clone: Additional DNA sequences in this sample encode the identical CDR3. The CDR3 sequence: CSVRDYEQYF. The CDR3 region has the DNA TGCAGCGTCCGAGACTACGAGCAGTACTTC. The V call is TRBV29-1, the J call TRBJ2-7; D ambiguous. V was cut by 6 bases and J by 3 bases, with 6 bases left in between. Germline CDR1 is SQVTM and CDR2 is ANQGSEA. The CDR3 consists of 10 residues.

The V gene is TRBV28, the J gene TRBJ2-3; no clear D gene. The CDR3 covers 15 residues. Between the trimmed V and J ends, which lost 2 bases and 5 bases, there was a span of 14 bases. The V gene's germline CDR1 is MDHEN and CDR2 SYDVKM. CDR3 amino acids: CASSLGGIGGDTQYF. The CDR3, as DNA: TGTGCCAGCAGTTTAGGCGGCATAGGCGGAGATACGCAGTATTTT.

The V and J genes are TRBV15 and TRBJ2-7; 7 nucleotides match TRBD2. Trimming at V came to 8 bases and at J to 2 bases, leaving 6 bases not matched to a gene. The CDR3 is made up of 13 amino acids. Germline V CDR1 and CDR2: LNHNV, YYDKDF (reference sequence). The CDR3 DNA reads TGTGCCACCGGGGAGGGGTCTACCTACGAGCAGTACTTC. Amino acid sequence: CATGEGSTYEQYF.

The table lists this clone with a count of one. V and J are TRBV27 and TRBJ1-1; D not resolved. Germline V gives CDR1 MNHEY, CDR2 SMNVEV (reference sequence). The ends were cut back, 3 bases at V and 5 bases at J, with 10 bases in the middle. The CDR3 sequence is 13 residues long. CDR3 sequence reads: CASSFGGRTEAFF. CDR3 coding DNA: TGTGCCAGCAGTTTTGGAGGGCGGACTGAAGCTTTCTTT.